This T cell receptor (beta chain) was identified in a study of CD8 T cells in ankylosing spondylitis. In TCRdb, the 5' RACE reads were re-called with MiXCR into one record per CDR3 protein. The sample lists some 250,000 distinct CDR3 sequences; approximately 11% were seen once. The sample holds many counts of this clonotype. Its antigen is not known. Notes on the study in general: A subset of motif variants has previously been described in the synovial fluid and blood of reactive arthritis. Researchers reportedly found disease-linked clones significantly enriched in matched ankylosing spondylitis synovial fluid. Clones linked to disease, bearing a CD8+ phenotype, were relatively rare in peripheral blood. Ankylosing spondylitis blood appeared to be characterized by a TCR beta motif of eight highly homologous variants.

This CDR3 contains 13 residues. Germline lookup yields CDR1 SGHRS and CDR2 YFSETQ. V lost 6 bases and J lost 2, with 10 bases in between. The rearrangement uses TRBV5-1 and TRBJ2-3, with D tentatively TRBD2 (5 bases). Sample: blood, either unsorted or a sorted T cell fraction (not recorded which). This TCR came from a male donor with ankylosing spondylitis or in good health (not recorded which). CDR3 loop: CASMAGHTDTQYF. The CDR3 region has the DNA TGCGCCAGCATGGCGGGCCACACAGATACGCAGTATTTT.